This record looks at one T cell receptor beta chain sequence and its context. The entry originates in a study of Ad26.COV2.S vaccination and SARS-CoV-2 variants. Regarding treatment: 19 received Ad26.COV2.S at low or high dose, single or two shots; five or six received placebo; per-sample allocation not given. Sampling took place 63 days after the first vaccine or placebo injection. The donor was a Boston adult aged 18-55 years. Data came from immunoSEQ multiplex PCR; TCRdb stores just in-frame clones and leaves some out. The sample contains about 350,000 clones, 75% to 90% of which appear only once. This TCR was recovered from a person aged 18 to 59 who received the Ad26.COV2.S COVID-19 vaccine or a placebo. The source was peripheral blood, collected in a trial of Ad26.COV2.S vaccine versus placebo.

CDR3 DNA: TGCAGCGTTGAAGACCAGACAGGCACCTCAATTTGGGAGCAGTTCTTC. It translates to CSVEDQTGTSIWEQFF. The chain recombines TRBV29-1 with TRBJ2-1; tentatively, D is TRBD1 (6 bases). Germline-derived CDR1 and CDR2 are SQVTM and ANQGSEA. The CDR3 sequence is 16 residues long. Trimming pared 0 bases from V and 10 bases from J, leaving 22 bases between.